Listed here is a single T cell receptor (beta chain). This entry belongs to a study of blood T cell repertoires in COVID-19. Study at large: Sites in the United States, Italy and Spain provided acute and convalescent COVID-19 samples. PBMCs, B-cell-depleted T cells, or T cells were the source of the cDNA or gDNA that made up the material.

V gave up 0 bases and J gave up 2 bases, with 15 bases separating them. Germline-derived CDR1 and CDR2 are LGHNA and YSLEER. CDR3 size: 17 residues. Participants' reported clinical history set cohort assignment. The protocol was immunoSEQ multiplex PCR, while the TCRdb copy is restricted to in-frame clones and leaves out a portion. This sample has 300,000 to 350,000 clones, with approximately 85% found just once. This TCR was sampled from a man aged 30 to 45 who had recovered from COVID-19. The chain combines TRBV4-3 with TRBJ2-3, with D possibly being TRBD1 (6 bases). Sequencing used PBMCs or T cells enriched from blood (not recorded which). The CDR3 protein is CASSQDPPGATTDTQYF. The CDR3 DNA follows: TGCGCCAGCAGCCAAGACCCCCCAGGGGCCACCACAGATACGCAGTATTTT.